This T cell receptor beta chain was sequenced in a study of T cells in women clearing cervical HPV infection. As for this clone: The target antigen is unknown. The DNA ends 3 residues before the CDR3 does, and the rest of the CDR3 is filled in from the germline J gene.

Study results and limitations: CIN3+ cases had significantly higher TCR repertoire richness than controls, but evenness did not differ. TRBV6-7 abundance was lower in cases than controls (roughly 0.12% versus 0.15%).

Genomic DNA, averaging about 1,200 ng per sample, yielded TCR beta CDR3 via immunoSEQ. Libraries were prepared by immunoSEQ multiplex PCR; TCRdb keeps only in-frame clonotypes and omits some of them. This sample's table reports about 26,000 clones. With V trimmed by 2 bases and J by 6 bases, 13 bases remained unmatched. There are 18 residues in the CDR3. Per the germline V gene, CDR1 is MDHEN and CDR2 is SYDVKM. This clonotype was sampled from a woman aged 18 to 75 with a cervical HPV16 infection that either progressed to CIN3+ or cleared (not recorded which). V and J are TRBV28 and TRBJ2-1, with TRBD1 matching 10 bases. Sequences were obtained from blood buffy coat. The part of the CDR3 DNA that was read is TGTGCCAGCAGTTTAGAATTTTTAGGGACAGGGGAGGCCAATGAG. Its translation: CASSLEFLGTGEANE. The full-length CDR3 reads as CASSLEFLGTGEANEQFF.